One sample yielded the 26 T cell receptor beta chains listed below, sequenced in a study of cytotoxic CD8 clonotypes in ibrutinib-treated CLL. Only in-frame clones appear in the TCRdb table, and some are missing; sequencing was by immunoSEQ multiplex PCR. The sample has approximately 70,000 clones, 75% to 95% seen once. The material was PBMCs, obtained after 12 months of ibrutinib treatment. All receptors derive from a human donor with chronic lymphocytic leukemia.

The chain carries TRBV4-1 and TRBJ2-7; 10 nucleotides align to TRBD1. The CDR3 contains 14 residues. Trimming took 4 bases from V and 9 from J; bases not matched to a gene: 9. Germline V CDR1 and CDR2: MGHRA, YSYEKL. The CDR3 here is CASSLGTGEFGQYF. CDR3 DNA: TGCGCCAGCAGCCTGGGGACAGGGGAGTTCGGGCAGTACTTC.

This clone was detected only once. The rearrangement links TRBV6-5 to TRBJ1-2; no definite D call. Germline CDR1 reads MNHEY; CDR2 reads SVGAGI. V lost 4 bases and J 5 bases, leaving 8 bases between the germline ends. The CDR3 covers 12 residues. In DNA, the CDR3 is TGTGCCAGCAGTTTCAAGGGTTATGGCTACACCTTC. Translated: CASSFKGYGYTF.

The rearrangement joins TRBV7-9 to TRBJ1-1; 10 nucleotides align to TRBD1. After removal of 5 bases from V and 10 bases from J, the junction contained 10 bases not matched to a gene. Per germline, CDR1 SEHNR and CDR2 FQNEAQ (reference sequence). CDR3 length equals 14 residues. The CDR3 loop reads CASSLPGQGHSAFF. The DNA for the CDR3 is TGTGCCAGCAGCCTTCCGGGACAGGGGCACTCAGCTTTCTTT.

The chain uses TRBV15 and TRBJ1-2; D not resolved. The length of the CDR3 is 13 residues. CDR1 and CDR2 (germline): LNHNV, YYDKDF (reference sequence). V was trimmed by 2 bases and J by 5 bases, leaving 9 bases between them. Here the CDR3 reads CATSRMGKYGYTF. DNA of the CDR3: TGTGCCACCAGCAGAATGGGAAAGTATGGCTACACCTTC.

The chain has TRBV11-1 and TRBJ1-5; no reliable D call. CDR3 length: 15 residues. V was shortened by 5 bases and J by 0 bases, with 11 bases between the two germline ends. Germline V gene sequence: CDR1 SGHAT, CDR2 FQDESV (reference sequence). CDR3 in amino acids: CASSPDGISNQPQHF. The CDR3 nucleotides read TGTGCCAGCAGCCCGGACGGAATTAGCAATCAGCCCCAGCATTTT.

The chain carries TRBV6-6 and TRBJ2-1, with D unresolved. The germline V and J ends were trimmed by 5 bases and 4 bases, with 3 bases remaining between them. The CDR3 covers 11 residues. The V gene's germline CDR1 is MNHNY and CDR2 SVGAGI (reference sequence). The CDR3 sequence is CASSRYNEQFF. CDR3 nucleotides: TGTGCCAGCAGTAGATACAATGAGCAGTTCTTC.

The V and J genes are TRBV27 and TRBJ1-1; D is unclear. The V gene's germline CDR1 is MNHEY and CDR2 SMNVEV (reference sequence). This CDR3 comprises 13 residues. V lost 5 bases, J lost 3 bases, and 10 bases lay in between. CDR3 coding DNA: TGTGCCAGCAGTCCCCCGGGAGACACTGAAGCTTTCTTT. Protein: CASSPPGDTEAFF.

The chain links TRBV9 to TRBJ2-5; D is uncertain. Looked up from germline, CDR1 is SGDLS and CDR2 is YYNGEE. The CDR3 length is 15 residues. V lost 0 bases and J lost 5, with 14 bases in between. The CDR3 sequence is CASSVGSGPWETQYF. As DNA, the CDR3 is TGTGCCAGCAGCGTAGGTTCCGGACCCTGGGAGACCCAGTACTTC. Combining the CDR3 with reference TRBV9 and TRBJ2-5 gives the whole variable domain DSGVTQTPKHLITATGQRVTLRCSPRSGDLSVYWYQQSLDQGLQFLIQYYNGEERAKGNILERFSAQQFPDLHSELNLSSLELGDSALYFCASSVGSGPWETQYFGPGTRLLVL.

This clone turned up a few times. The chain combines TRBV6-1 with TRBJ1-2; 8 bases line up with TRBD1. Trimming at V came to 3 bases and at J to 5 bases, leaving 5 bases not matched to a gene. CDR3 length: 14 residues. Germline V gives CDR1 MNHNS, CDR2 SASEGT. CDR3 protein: CASSDSRTGYGYTF. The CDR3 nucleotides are TGTGCCAGCAGTGATAGTAGGACAGGGTATGGCTACACCTTC.

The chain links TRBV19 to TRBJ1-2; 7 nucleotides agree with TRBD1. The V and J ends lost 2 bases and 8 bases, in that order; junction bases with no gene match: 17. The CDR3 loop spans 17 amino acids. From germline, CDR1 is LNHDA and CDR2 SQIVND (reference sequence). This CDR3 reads CASSIRSRGYESWGYTF. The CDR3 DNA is TGTGCCAGTAGTATACGTAGCAGGGGGTATGAGAGCTGGGGCTACACCTTC.

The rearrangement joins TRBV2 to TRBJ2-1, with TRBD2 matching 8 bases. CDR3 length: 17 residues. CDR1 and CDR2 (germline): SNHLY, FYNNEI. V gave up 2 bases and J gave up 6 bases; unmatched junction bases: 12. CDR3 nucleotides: TGTGCCAGCAGTGAATCGTCTAGAAGCGGGAGTTTCAATGAGCAGTTCTTC. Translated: CASSESSRSGSFNEQFF.

CDR3 in DNA: TGTGCCAGCAGCTCAAAGCGGGAGGGCCTTAACGAGCAGTACTTC. It is translated as CASSSKREGLNEQYF. This chain joins TRBV7-2 and TRBJ2-7, with 10 bases that match TRBD2. From germline, CDR1 is SGHTA and CDR2 FQGNSA. The trim removed 4 bases at V and 5 bases at J, leaving 8 bases unmatched. The CDR3 runs 15 residues. Filled out from reference TRBV7-2 and TRBJ2-7, the complete variable domain reads GAGVSQSPSNKVTEKGKDVELRCDPISGHTALYWYRQSLGQGLEFLIYFQGNSAPDKSGLPSDRFSAERTGGSVSTLTIQRTQQEDSAVYLCASSSKREGLNEQYFGPGTRLTVT.

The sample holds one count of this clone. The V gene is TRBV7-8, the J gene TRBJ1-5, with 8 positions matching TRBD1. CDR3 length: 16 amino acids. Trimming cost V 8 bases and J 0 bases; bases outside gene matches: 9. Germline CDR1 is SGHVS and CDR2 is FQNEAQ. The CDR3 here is CASGEQGVYSNQPQHF. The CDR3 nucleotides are TGTGCCAGCGGGGAACAGGGGGTCTATAGCAATCAGCCCCAGCATTTT.

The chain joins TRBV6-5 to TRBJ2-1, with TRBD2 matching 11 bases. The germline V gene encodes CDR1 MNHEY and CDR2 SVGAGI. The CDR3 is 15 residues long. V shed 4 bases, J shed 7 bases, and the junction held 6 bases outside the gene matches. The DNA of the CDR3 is TGTGCCAGCAGTTCGACTAGCGGGACGGTAAATGAGCAGTTCTTC. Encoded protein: CASSSTSGTVNEQFF.

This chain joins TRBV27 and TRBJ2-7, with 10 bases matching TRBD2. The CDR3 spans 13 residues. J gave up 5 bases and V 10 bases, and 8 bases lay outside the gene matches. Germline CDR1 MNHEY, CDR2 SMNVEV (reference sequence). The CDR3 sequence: CATGLAAPNEQYF. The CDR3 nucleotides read TGTGCCACCGGACTAGCGGCCCCCAACGAGCAGTACTTC.

CDR3 in amino acids: CASSLSRGNQPQHF. CDR3 in DNA: TGTGCCAGCTCACTATCACGGGGAAATCAGCCCCAGCATTTT. V is TRBV18 and J is TRBJ1-5; D is unresolved. Germline V gene data show CDR1 as KGHSH and CDR2 as LQKENI. The CDR3 sequence is 14 residues long. Deletions cut 4 bases from V and 4 bases from J, with 11 bases between. Full variable domain (remainder filled in from reference TRBV18 and TRBJ1-5): NAGVMQNPRHLVRRRGQEARLRCSPMKGHSHVYWYRQLPEEGLKFMVYLQKENIIDESGMPKERFSAEFPKEGPSILRIQQVVRGDSAAYFCASSLSRGNQPQHFGDGTRLSIL.

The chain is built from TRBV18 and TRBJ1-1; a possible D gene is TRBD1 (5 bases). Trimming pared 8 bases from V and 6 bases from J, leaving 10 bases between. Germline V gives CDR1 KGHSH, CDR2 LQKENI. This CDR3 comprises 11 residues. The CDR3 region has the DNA TGTGCCAGCGGGCAGGGCCCTGAAGCTTTCTTT. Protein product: CASGQGPEAFF.

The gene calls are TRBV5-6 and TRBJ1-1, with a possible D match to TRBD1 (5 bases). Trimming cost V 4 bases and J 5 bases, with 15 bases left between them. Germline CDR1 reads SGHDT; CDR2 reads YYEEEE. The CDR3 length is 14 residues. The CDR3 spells CASSPGTPGTEAFF. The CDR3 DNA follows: TGTGCCAGCAGCCCCGGGACGCCAGGGACTGAAGCTTTCTTT.

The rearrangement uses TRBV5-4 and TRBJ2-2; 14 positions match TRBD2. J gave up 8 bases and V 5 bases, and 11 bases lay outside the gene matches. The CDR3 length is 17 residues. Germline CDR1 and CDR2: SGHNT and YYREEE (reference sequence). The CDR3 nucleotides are TGTGCCAGCAGGCTGGGACTAGCGGGAGACCTTGGAGGGGAGCTGTTTTTT. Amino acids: CASRLGLAGDLGGELFF.

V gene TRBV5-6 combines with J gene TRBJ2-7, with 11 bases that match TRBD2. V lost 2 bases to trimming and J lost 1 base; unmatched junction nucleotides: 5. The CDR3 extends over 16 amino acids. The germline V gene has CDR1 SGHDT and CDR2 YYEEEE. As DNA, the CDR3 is TGTGCCAGCAGCTTTCCGACTAGCGGGGCTTCCTACGAGCAGTACTTC. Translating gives CASSFPTSGASYEQYF.

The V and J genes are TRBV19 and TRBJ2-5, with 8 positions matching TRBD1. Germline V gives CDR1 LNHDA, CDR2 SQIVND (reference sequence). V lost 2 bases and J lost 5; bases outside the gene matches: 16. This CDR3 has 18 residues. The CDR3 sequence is CASSIRSGGSPARETQYF. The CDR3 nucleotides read TGTGCCAGTAGTATAAGGTCAGGGGGCTCGCCCGCGCGGGAGACCCAGTACTTC.

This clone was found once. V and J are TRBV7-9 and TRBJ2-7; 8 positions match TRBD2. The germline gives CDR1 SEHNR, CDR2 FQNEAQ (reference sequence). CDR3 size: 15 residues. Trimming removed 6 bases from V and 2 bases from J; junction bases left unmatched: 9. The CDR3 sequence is CASSPVGRGTYEQYF. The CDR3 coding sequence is TGTGCCAGCAGTCCCGTCGGGAGGGGTACCTACGAGCAGTACTTC.

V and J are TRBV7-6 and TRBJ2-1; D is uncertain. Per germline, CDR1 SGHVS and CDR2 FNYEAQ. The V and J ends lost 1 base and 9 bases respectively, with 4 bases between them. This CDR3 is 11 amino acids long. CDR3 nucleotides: TGTGCCAGCAGCTTAGGCCCTGAGCAGTTCTTC. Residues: CASSLGPEQFF.

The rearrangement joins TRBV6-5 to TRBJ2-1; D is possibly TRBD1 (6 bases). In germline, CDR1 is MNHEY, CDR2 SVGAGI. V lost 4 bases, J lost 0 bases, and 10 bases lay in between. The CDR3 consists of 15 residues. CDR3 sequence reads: CASSSDRSSYNEQFF. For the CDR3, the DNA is TGTGCCAGCAGTTCGGACAGAAGCTCCTACAATGAGCAGTTCTTC.

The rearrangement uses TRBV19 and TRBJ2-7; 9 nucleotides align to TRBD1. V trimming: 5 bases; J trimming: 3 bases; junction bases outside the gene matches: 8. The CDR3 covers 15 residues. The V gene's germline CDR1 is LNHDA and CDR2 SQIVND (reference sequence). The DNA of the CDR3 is TGTGCCAGTAGTGTGCCCCGGGGACAGGGCTACGAGCAGTACTTC. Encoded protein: CASSVPRGQGYEQYF.

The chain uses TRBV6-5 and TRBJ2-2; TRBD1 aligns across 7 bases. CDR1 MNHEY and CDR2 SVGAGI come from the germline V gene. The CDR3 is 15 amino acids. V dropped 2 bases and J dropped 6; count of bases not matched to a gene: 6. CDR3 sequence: CASSYAGGWAGELFF. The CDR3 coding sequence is TGTGCCAGCAGTTACGCAGGGGGTTGGGCCGGGGAGCTGTTTTTT.